The source of this T cell receptor (beta chain) is a study of blood T cell repertoires in COVID-19. Study at large: The cDNA or gDNA used as material had been derived from T cells, B-cell-depleted T cells, or PBMCs.

The CDR3 runs 16 residues. The germline V gene encodes CDR1 LGHNA and CDR2 YSLEER. J lost 0 bases, V lost 1 base, and 2 bases had no gene match. TCRdb's copy holds only in-frame clones and misses some; the assay was immunoSEQ multiplex PCR. The sample carries roughly 200,000 clones, around 90% recorded once. Sequenced sample: peripheral blood. This sequence originates from a man between 50 and 59 years old with acute or convalescent COVID-19. The chain has TRBV4-3 and TRBJ1-4, with 7 positions matching TRBD1. The CDR3 DNA reads as TGCGCCAGCAGCCAAGTTGGACAGGCAACTAATGAAAAACTGTTTTTT. This encodes CASSQVGQATNEKLFF.